These 21 T cell receptor beta chains share one sample of origin, sequenced in a study of metastatic and nonmetastatic thyroid tumors. TCRdb re-analyzed the PCR reads using MiXCR. The sample contains approximately 35,000 clones, less than 40% of which appear only once. No patient had received any treatment before thyroid surgery. Sequenced: tumor tissue. These receptors all stem from a female donor with papillary thyroid cancer or a benign thyroid nodule (not recorded which). Some clones in this sample may be carry-over from other donors' samples.

This clone was detected only once. The V gene is TRBV18, the J gene TRBJ1-1, with D hard to call. The CDR3 extends over 15 amino acids. CDR1 and CDR2 from the germline V gene are KGHSH and LQKENI. Trimming removed 4 bases from V and 1 base from J, with 13 bases in between. The CDR3, as DNA: TGTGCCAGCTCACATACCAAAAGAGAGAACACTGAAGCTTTCTTT. It is translated as CASSHTKRENTEAFF. The full variable domain, in which reference TRBV18 and TRBJ1-1 provide the parts outside the CDR3, is NAGVMQNPRHLVRRRGQEARLRCSPMKGHSHVYWYRQLPEEGLKFMVYLQKENIIDESGMPKERFSAEFPKEGPSILRIQQVVRGDSAAYFCASSHTKRENTEAFFGQGTRLTVV.

This clone showed up just a few times. The CDR3 sequence: CASSYRGRGLSSGNTIYF. Here the CDR3 DNA reads TGTGCCAGCAGTTACCGGGGGAGGGGCCTGAGCTCTGGAAACACCATATATTTT. This chain links TRBV6-2 or TRBV6-3 with TRBJ1-3, with a tentative D call TRBD1 (5 bases). This CDR3 is 18 amino acids long. The ends were cut back, 2 bases at V and 0 bases at J, with 17 bases in the middle. Germline V gene data show CDR1 as MNHEY and CDR2 as SVGEGT.

V is TRBV5-1 and J is TRBJ1-3; no clear D gene. Trimming removed 0 bases from V and 2 bases from J, with 6 bases in between. The CDR3 has 14 residues. The germline V gene has CDR1 SGHRS and CDR2 YFSETQ. CDR3 in amino acids: CASSLAAAGNTIYF. As DNA, the CDR3 is TGCGCCAGCAGCTTGGCGGCAGCTGGAAACACCATATATTTT. Supplemented by reference TRBV5-1 and TRBJ1-3, the full variable domain reads KAGVTQTPRYLIKTRGQQVTLSCSPISGHRSVSWYQQTPGQGLQFLFEYFSETQRNKGNFPGRFSGRQFSNSRSEMNVSTLELGDSALYLCASSLAAAGNTIYFGEGSWLTVV.

The chain carries TRBV6-1 and TRBJ1-2, with TRBD1 as a possible D gene (5 bases). CDR1 MNHNS and CDR2 SASEGT come from the germline V gene. The CDR3 is made up of 13 amino acids. Deletions cut 2 bases from V and 9 bases from J, with 13 bases between. The CDR3 protein is CASSELGVWSYTF. Written as DNA, the CDR3 is TGTGCCAGCAGTGAATTAGGGGTCTGGAGCTACACCTTC.

This clone turned up a few times. The chain combines TRBV28 with TRBJ1-5, with a possible D match to TRBD1 (6 bases). The CDR3 is 16 residues long. V was shortened by 4 bases and J by 4 bases, with 17 bases between the two germline ends. Germline V CDR1 and CDR2: MDHEN, SYDVKM. The CDR3 is CASSSAKRGANQPQHF. The CDR3 DNA follows: TGTGCCAGCAGTTCGGCTAAGCGGGGGGCAAATCAGCCCCAGCATTTT.

The rearrangement joins TRBV28 to TRBJ1-2; no clear D. This CDR3 contains 12 residues. CDR1 MDHEN and CDR2 SYDVKM come from the germline V gene. The germline V and J ends were trimmed by 3 bases and 2 bases, with 4 bases remaining between them. The CDR3 is CASSFDNYGYTF. The CDR3 bases are TGTGCCAGCAGTTTTGACAACTATGGCTACACCTTC.

The chain recombines TRBV12-3 or TRBV12-4 with TRBJ2-7; 9 bases agree with TRBD1. J was trimmed by 5 bases and V by 3 bases; bases with no gene match: 5. The CDR3 is made up of 14 amino acids. CDR3: CASSLPDRGNEQYF. CDR3 sequence (DNA): TGTGCCAGCAGTTTGCCGGACAGGGGTAACGAGCAGTACTTC.

J is TRBJ2-7 and V is TRBV27; D is perhaps TRBD2 (6 bases). Germline loops: CDR1 MNHEY, CDR2 SMNVEV (reference sequence). V was cut by 5 bases and J by 6 bases, with 11 bases left in between. The CDR3 extends over 12 amino acids. The CDR3 loop is CASSPSGFEQYF. The CDR3 bases are TGTGCCAGCAGTCCAAGCGGGTTCGAGCAGTACTTC.

The chain has TRBV5-1 and TRBJ2-1; D is unresolved. Between the trimmed V and J ends, which lost 2 bases and 5 bases, there was a span of 8 bases. Germline V gene data show CDR1 as SGHRS and CDR2 as YFSETQ. The length of the CDR3 is 13 residues. The CDR3, as DNA: TGCGCCAGCAGCTTTAATAGGGACAATGAGCAGTTCTTC. Its protein product is CASSFNRDNEQFF.

Only a few counts were recorded for this clone. The chain couples TRBV6-1 to TRBJ1-6; no firm D call. Germline V gene data show CDR1 as MNHNS and CDR2 as SASEGT. This CDR3 is 15 amino acids long. V shed 0 bases and J shed 11 bases, with 14 bases lying between them. In DNA, the CDR3 is TGTGCCAGCAGTGAAGCTAATTACCCCGGGCCACCCCTCCACTTT. It encodes CASSEANYPGPPLHF.

The CDR3 here is CASSIYRDLGNTIYF. For the CDR3, the DNA is TGTGCCAGCAGCATTTACAGGGACCTTGGAAACACCATATATTTT. The chain couples TRBV12-3 or TRBV12-4 to TRBJ1-3; D might be TRBD1 (6 bases). The germline V and J ends were trimmed by 6 bases and 3 bases, with 15 bases remaining between them. The CDR3 sequence is 15 residues long.

CDR3 DNA: TGTGCCTTAGGGACAGCCAACTCCTACGAGCAGTACTTC. This codes for CALGTANSYEQYF. The rearrangement joins TRBV30 to TRBJ2-7, with TRBD1 matching over 7 bases. Germline-derived CDR1 and CDR2 are GTSNPN and SVGIG (reference sequence). Unmatched junction bases numbered 6, after V lost 7 bases and J lost 0 bases. The CDR3 sequence is 13 residues long.

The table lists this clone with many counts. This chain uses TRBV9 with TRBJ2-5; 11 positions match TRBD2. This CDR3 has 13 amino acids. Germline values: CDR1 SGDLS, CDR2 YYNGEE. V dropped 7 bases and J dropped 3; count of bases not matched to a gene: 2. The CDR3 loop reads CASGGLAEETQYF. The CDR3 DNA is TGTGCCAGCGGGGGACTAGCGGAAGAGACCCAGTACTTC.

The chain combines TRBV27 with TRBJ1-6; the D gene is possibly TRBD1 (5 bases). Germline V gene sequence: CDR1 MNHEY, CDR2 SMNVEV (reference sequence). The CDR3 is made up of 14 amino acids. V was cut by 6 bases and J by 2 bases, with 8 bases left in between. DNA for the CDR3: TGTGCCAGCAGGGACATAGCCTATAATTCACCCCTCCACTTT. Its protein product is CASRDIAYNSPLHF.

The chain employs TRBV20-1 and TRBJ1-5; 7 positions agree with TRBD1. The trim removed 4 bases at V and 1 base at J, leaving 4 bases unmatched. The CDR3 totals 14 residues. In germline, CDR1 is DFQATT, CDR2 SNEGSKA (reference sequence). The CDR3 region has the DNA TGCAGTGCTACCGGGGGACAGAGCAATCAGCCCCAGCATTTT. This codes for CSATGGQSNQPQHF.

The sample holds a few counts of this clone. The chain has TRBV10-1 and TRBJ1-1, with 8 bases fitting TRBD1. CDR3 length: 15 amino acids. The junction had 7 bases not matched to a gene; V was cut back by 6 bases and J by 1 base. Germline CDR1 and CDR2: WNHNN and SYGVQD (reference sequence). The CDR3: CASSRTGWPNTEAFF. The CDR3 DNA is TGCGCCAGCAGCCGGACAGGGTGGCCGAACACTGAAGCTTTCTTT.

The chain employs TRBV25-1 and TRBJ2-7, with D possibly being TRBD1 (6 bases). Trimming cost V 1 base and J 2 bases, with 24 bases left between them. From germline, CDR1 is MGHDK and CDR2 SYGVNS. This CDR3 spans 19 amino acids. The CDR3 DNA reads TGTGCCAGCAGTGAATTTGATAGGGTAAAAGGGGGTTTTACCTACGAGCAGTACTTC. It codes for CASSEFDRVKGGFTYEQYF.

V usage is TRBV11-3 and J usage is TRBJ2-3; D call uncertain. CDR3 length: 11 amino acids. With 1 base removed from V and 6 bases from J, the gap between germline ends came to 2 bases. Germline V lookup: CDR1 SGHNT, CDR2 YENEEA. Here the CDR3 reads CASSLADTQYF. CDR3 nucleotide sequence: TGTGCCAGCAGCTTAGCTGATACGCAGTATTTT.

The chain recombines TRBV10-3 with TRBJ2-2; 12 bases agree with TRBD1. V lost 4 bases, J lost 3 bases, and 6 bases stayed unmatched. Germline lookup yields CDR1 ENHRY and CDR2 SYGVKD. The CDR3 loop spans 17 amino acids. This chain's CDR3 is CAISVPGQGADTGELFF. For the CDR3, the DNA is TGTGCCATCAGTGTACCGGGACAGGGGGCCGACACCGGGGAGCTGTTTTTT.

This clone was observed many times. The J gene is TRBJ2-5, the V gene TRBV6-2 or TRBV6-3; D uncertain. The V gene's germline CDR1 is MNHEY and CDR2 SVGEGT. The CDR3 contains 13 residues. V was shortened by 5 bases and J by 2 bases, with 9 bases between the two germline ends. CDR3 sequence (DNA): TGTGCCAGCAGTGGCTGGCCTCAAGAGACCCAGTACTTC. Its translation: CASSGWPQETQYF.

In its sample, this clone ranks as medium-sized (0.01 to 0.1%). The identical CDR3 is also encoded by other nucleotide sequences in the sample. The chain couples TRBV6-1 to TRBJ2-7; D is ambiguous. V lost 6 bases and J lost 10, with 13 bases in between. CDR3 length: 11 amino acids. Germline CDR1 is MNHNS and CDR2 is SASEGT. This CDR3 is CASSLVGAQYF. In nucleotides, the CDR3 is TGTGCCAGCAGCCTAGTCGGAGCACAGTACTTC.